Sequencing of this TCR beta chain was carried out in a study of T cell responses to AZD1222 COVID-19 vaccine. Findings and limits, study-wide: The study reported that nearly half of spike-specific TCRs target unmutated variant regions.

The data were produced by immunoSEQ multiplex PCR, yet TCRdb's version contains in-frame clones alone and is incomplete. The sample has some 120,000 clones; around 89% are singletons. On this clone: Its antigen is not known.

The sample was peripheral blood, taken on day 0 of AZD1222 vaccination. The source of this sequence is an adult in good health.

Written as DNA, the CDR3 is TGTGCCAGCAGCAAGGATCAGGGGTTCCAAGAGACCCAGTACTTC. Protein: CASSKDQGFQETQYF. The chain has TRBV5-4 and TRBJ2-5, with a possible D match to TRBD1 (6 bases). Per the germline V gene, CDR1 is SGHNT and CDR2 is YYREEE (reference sequence). Trimming pared 4 bases from V and 1 base from J, leaving 14 bases between. This CDR3 comprises 15 residues.